This passage covers 9 T cell receptor beta chains from one sample sequenced in a study of CD8 T cells in ankylosing spondylitis. TCRdb reanalysed the 5' RACE reads using MiXCR and keeps one entry per CDR3 protein. The sample comprises about 96,000 distinct CDR3 sequences, 8.5% to 9% of which are singletons, and roughly 4.6% rests with the top ten. Sequences were obtained from blood, either unsorted or a sorted T cell fraction (not recorded which). The receptors here all came from a male donor with ankylosing spondylitis or in good health (not recorded which).

This clonotype has at least ten counts. The chain has TRBV11-2 and TRBJ1-3; D gene unclear. The germline V gene has CDR1 SGHAT and CDR2 FQNNGV. The CDR3 has 15 residues. V lost 2 bases to trimming and J lost 0 bases, with 8 bases between them. The CDR3 DNA sequence: TGTGCCAGCAGCTTAATGAGCAGCTCTGGAAACACCATATATTTT. Translated: CASSLMSSSGNTIYF.

This clonotype was counted ten times or more. The chain uses TRBV4-2 and TRBJ2-7; D uncertain. The CDR3 runs to 15 residues. Germline values: CDR1 LGHNA, CDR2 YNFKEQ. V dropped 0 bases and J dropped 4 bases, with 13 bases sitting between them. This CDR3 is CASSQDPFLGYEQYF. CDR3 nucleotides: TGTGCCAGCAGCCAAGATCCTTTTCTGGGGTACGAGCAGTACTTC.

The rearrangement links TRBV20-1 to TRBJ2-5; 7 bases match TRBD1. The CDR3 spans 16 residues. Trimming removed 8 bases from V and 5 bases from J; junction bases left unmatched: 20. Germline V gene lookup returns CDR1 DFQATT and CDR2 SNEGSKA (reference sequence). The CDR3: CSSESARTGRTETQYF. In DNA form, the CDR3 reads TGCAGTTCCGAGTCGGCCAGGACAGGTCGAACGGAGACCCAGTACTTC.

There are many counts of this clonotype. The chain recombines TRBV29-1 with TRBJ2-5; D might be TRBD1 or TRBD2, each matching 6 bases. The CDR3 totals 14 residues. With 4 bases removed from V and 5 bases from J, the gap between germline ends came to 17 bases. Germline loops: CDR1 SQVTM, CDR2 ANQGSEA. CDR3 nucleotides: TGCAGCGTTGCTGCAGTGGGGGGCACCGAGACCCAGTACTTC. Its translation: CSVAAVGGTETQYF. The variable domain in full, completed from reference TRBV29-1 and TRBJ2-5, reads SAVISQKPSRDICQRGTSLTIQCQVDSQVTMMFWYRQQPGQSLTLIATANQGSEATYESGFVIDKFPISRPNLTFSTLTVSNMSPEDSSIYLCSVAAVGGTETQYFGPGTRLLVL.

A remark on this clonotype: A much larger clone is a single base away; this may be a read error. The gene calls are TRBV11-1 and TRBJ2-1; the D gene is possibly TRBD1 (6 bases). The CDR3 spans 16 residues. CDR1 and CDR2 (germline): SGHAT, FQDESV (reference sequence). In DNA, the CDR3 is TGTGCCAACAGCTTAGACGATGGGGGCACCTACAATGAGCAGTTCTTC. This codes for CANSLDDGGTYNEQFF. Full variable domain (rest looked up from reference TRBV11-1 and TRBJ2-1): EAEVAQSPRYKITEKSQAVAFWCDPISGHATLYWYRQILGQGPELLVQFQDESVVDDSQLPKDRFSAERLKGVDSTLKIQPAELGDSAMYLCANSLDDGGTYNEQFFGPGTRLTVL.

Worth noting for this clonotype: A much larger clonotype is one base distant, so this may be a read error. The rearrangement uses TRBV12-3 or TRBV12-4 and TRBJ2-7; D is possibly TRBD2 (6 bases). The CDR3 runs 12 residues. CDR3: CVSTKRGREQYF. The CDR3 bases are TGTGTCAGCACGAAGCGTGGGAGGGAGCAGTACTTC.

This clonotype was observed many times. This chain connects TRBV5-6 to TRBJ2-7; TRBD1 matches at 8 bases. The CDR3 has 15 amino acids. Looked up from germline, CDR1 is SGHDT and CDR2 is YYEEEE. V was pared by 4 bases and J by 1 base, with 7 bases of the junction left unmatched. The DNA for the CDR3 is TGTGCCAGCAGCATGGACAGGGTAACGTCCTACGAGCAGTACTTC. Amino acids: CASSMDRVTSYEQYF.

This clonotype was seen at least ten times. The V gene is TRBV5-1, the J gene TRBJ2-7, with D unclear. CDR3 length: 15 residues. The V and J ends lost 2 bases and 6 bases respectively, with 18 bases between them. Per germline, CDR1 SGHRS and CDR2 YFSETQ. Written as DNA, the CDR3 is TGCGCCAGCAGCTTAGGTACGTCGAGGCAATCCGAGCAGTACTTC. Protein: CASSLGTSRQSEQYF.

The sample holds many counts of this clonotype. The gene calls are TRBV27 and TRBJ2-5, with D hard to call. The CDR3 contains 12 residues. V dropped 8 bases and J dropped 4 bases, with 11 bases sitting between them. The V gene's germline CDR1 is MNHEY and CDR2 SMNVEV (reference sequence). The CDR3 region has the DNA TGTGCCAGCGGTCGAATGGGAGAGACCCAGTACTTC. This sequence encodes CASGRMGETQYF.